Listed here are 15 T cell receptor beta chains from one sample, sequenced in a study of T-cell reconstitution after alpha-beta-depleted transplantation in children. Unique molecular identifiers featured in how the TCRbeta library was prepared. MiXCR was run by TCRdb on the PCR reads, yielding one entry per CDR3 protein. The sample consists of some 550,000 distinct CDR3 sequences, around 18% of them appearing once. The sample was PBMCs from the stem cell graft donor, taken from the stem cell graft. All receptors derive from a human donor who donated a stem cell graft to a child with acute lymphoblastic leukemia.

As DNA, the CDR3 is TGCGCCAGCAGCTTGACGGTAGGGGGAGTCAATCAGCCCCAGCATTTT. Amino acids: CASSLTVGGVNQPQHF. This sequence joins TRBV5-1 and TRBJ1-5; possibly TRBD1 for D (6 bases). V shed 1 base and J shed 3 bases, with 14 bases lying between them. The germline gives CDR1 SGHRS, CDR2 YFSETQ. The CDR3 is made up of 16 amino acids.

In this sample, this clonotype turned up a few times. The CDR3 DNA reads as TGTGCCAGCAGTTTAGGGGCCGGCGGCAATCAGCCCCAGCATTTT. It is translated as CASSLGAGGNQPQHF. V is TRBV27 and J is TRBJ1-5; a weak D match, TRBD1 (5 bases). Trimming removed 2 bases at V and 2 bases at J, with 10 bases between. Germline V CDR1 and CDR2: MNHEY, SMNVEV (reference sequence). CDR3 length: 15 residues.

This rearrangement joins TRBV6-1 to TRBJ1-6; the D gene is possibly TRBD1 (6 bases). CDR3 length equals 15 residues. Per germline, CDR1 MNHNS and CDR2 SASEGT. V lost 3 bases, J lost 7 bases, and 13 bases lay in between. CDR3 sequence reads: CASSDTQGPNSPLHF. The CDR3 DNA sequence: TGTGCCAGCAGTGATACCCAGGGGCCCAATTCACCCCTCCACTTT.

The V and J genes are TRBV13 and TRBJ2-7, with D hard to call. V was trimmed by 6 bases and J by 6 bases, leaving 15 bases between them. The CDR3 has 13 residues. CDR1 is PRHDT and CDR2 is FYEKMQ in the germline V gene (reference sequence). As DNA, the CDR3 is TGTGCCAGCAGGCGTCGGTCCTCCGGCGAGCAGTACTTC. It specifies CASRRRSSGEQYF.

There are many counts of this clonotype. This chain joins TRBV3-1 and TRBJ1-4; D gene ambiguous. Germline-derived CDR1 and CDR2 are LGHDT and YNNKEL (reference sequence). Trimming stripped 4 bases from V and 0 bases from J, with 12 bases between. The CDR3 consists of 16 residues. The CDR3 coding sequence is TGTGCCAGCAGCCGCCGGACGGGCTCAACTAATGAAAAACTGTTTTTT. Translating gives CASSRRTGSTNEKLFF.

The CDR3 bases are TGCGCCAGCAGCGTGGACGCAGCCTACGAGCAGTACTTC. The encoded protein is CASSVDAAYEQYF. The chain links TRBV5-1 to TRBJ2-7; D uncertain. The CDR3 contains 13 residues. The V end was cut by 4 bases, the J end by 2 bases, with 10 bases between. Germline values: CDR1 SGHRS, CDR2 YFSETQ.

This sequence joins TRBV20-1 and TRBJ2-1; 8 bases match TRBD2. The CDR3 length is 15 residues. From germline, CDR1 is DFQATT and CDR2 SNEGSKA (reference sequence). The ends lost 0 bases at V and 9 bases at J; junction bases unmatched: 10. The DNA for the CDR3 is TGCAGTGCTAGAGATCAGGGGACTAGTCTGATTGAGCAGTTCTTC. Translation gives CSARDQGTSLIEQFF.

J is TRBJ1-5 and V is TRBV6-1; 7 bases agree with TRBD1. CDR3 length: 15 amino acids. Germline V gene sequence: CDR1 MNHNS, CDR2 SASEGT. V dropped 3 bases and J dropped 5; count of bases not matched to a gene: 7. The CDR3 sequence: CASSDISGGDQPQHF. CDR3 coding DNA: TGTGCCAGCAGTGACATCTCAGGGGGTGATCAGCCCCAGCATTTT.

This chain uses TRBV20-1 with TRBJ1-5; 8 nucleotides agree with TRBD1. Trimming removed 6 bases from V and 4 bases from J; junction bases left unmatched: 8. Germline loops: CDR1 DFQATT, CDR2 SNEGSKA (reference sequence). The CDR3 totals 14 residues. The CDR3 protein is CSAIQGANNQPQHF. The CDR3, as DNA: TGCAGTGCGATCCAGGGGGCCAATAATCAGCCCCAGCATTTT.

In its sample, this clonotype was seen many times. The chain uses TRBV12-3 or TRBV12-4 and TRBJ2-3; TRBD2 matches at 7 bases. This CDR3 comprises 13 residues. The trim removed 5 bases at V and 6 bases at J, leaving 5 bases unmatched. This CDR3 is CASSSGEADTQYF. The CDR3 nucleotides are TGTGCCAGCAGTAGCGGGGAGGCGGATACGCAGTATTTT.

A few counts support this clonotype. CDR3 sequence (DNA): TGCGCCAGCAGCATTTTGGACAAAGTTGGTTCACCCCTCCACTTT. Protein product: CASSILDKVGSPLHF. The chain recombines TRBV5-1 with TRBJ1-6; D may be TRBD1 (5 bases). The germline CDR1 and CDR2 sequences are SGHRS and YFSETQ. V shed 4 bases and J shed 9 bases, with 17 bases lying between them. The CDR3 runs 15 residues.

This clonotype occurred a few times. The chain employs TRBV7-9 and TRBJ1-2; D is uncertain. The CDR3 consists of 13 residues. V shed 1 base and J shed 0 bases, with 3 bases lying between them. The germline gives CDR1 SEHNR, CDR2 FQNEAQ (reference sequence). CDR3 DNA: TGTGCCAGCAGCTTAGTAGCTAACTATGGCTACACCTTC. This sequence encodes CASSLVANYGYTF.

This clonotype has just a few counts. The chain joins TRBV20-1 to TRBJ1-1; 8 nucleotides line up with TRBD1. CDR3 length: 13 residues. In germline, CDR1 is DFQATT, CDR2 SNEGSKA (reference sequence). V shed 5 bases and J 6 bases; nucleotides not matched to a gene: 8. The CDR3 DNA reads as TGCAGTGCTGGACAGGGCCAGCGACCTGAAGCTTTCTTT. Translated: CSAGQGQRPEAFF.

V usage is TRBV30 and J usage is TRBJ2-7; no definite D call. The CDR3 extends over 12 amino acids. Deletions cut 4 bases from V and 0 bases from J, with 7 bases between. CDR1 and CDR2 from the germline V gene are GTSNPN and SVGIG (reference sequence). The chain's CDR3 is CAWKSVSYEQYF. As DNA, the CDR3 is TGTGCCTGGAAATCGGTCTCCTACGAGCAGTACTTC.

This chain joins TRBV2 and TRBJ2-1, with D possibly being TRBD2 (5 bases). Trimming left V 7 bases short and J 1 base short, with 11 bases between. CDR3 size: 14 residues. CDR1 and CDR2 from the germline V gene are SNHLY and FYNNEI. CDR3: CASTLDWSYNEQFF. The CDR3 DNA follows: TGTGCCAGCACCTTGGACTGGTCCTACAATGAGCAGTTCTTC.